Listed below are T cell receptor delta chains from one sample, sequenced in a study of γδ T cells in repeated Plasmodium falciparum infection. TCRdb reanalysed the multiplex PCR reads via CATT. Altogether around 46,000 delta-chain clones are present, less than 2% being singletons, with the ten largest covering around 8.6%. The sequenced material came from gamma-delta T cells from blood. These receptors all stem from a pool of human donors (malaria-infected and uninfected, not separated). CDR3s include the opening cysteine and the closing phenylalanine or tryptophan. The D gene is left open where the match is weak. The size field reads once, few, many or a size class.

size,D,V,J,DNA,CDR3
many,.,TRDV2,TRDJ1,TGTGCCTGTGACACCCTAGTTGCTCCGGGGTTAGACACCGATAAACTCATCTTT,CACDTLVAPGLDTDKLIF
few,TRDD3,TRDV1,TRDJ1,TGTGCTCTTGGGGAACGCTTGCTGTACTGGGGGATTACTACCGATAAACTCATCTTT,CALGERLLYWGITTDKLIF
many,TRDD3,TRDV2,TRDJ1,TGTGCCTGTGACACCGTGATGCTGGGATACGGGTACACCGATAAACTCATCTTT,CACDTVMLGYGYTDKLIF
medium-sized,.,TRDV1,TRDJ1,TGTGCTCTTGGGAGGAACATTAGGACCGATAAACTCATCTTT,CALGRNIRTDKLIF
many,TRDD2,TRDV2,TRDJ1,TGTGCCTGTGACACACTTCCTACCCAGGGGGCCGATTCCGATAAACTCATCTTT,CACDTLPTQGADSDKLIF
many,TRDD3,TRDV2,TRDJ1,TGTGCCTGTGACAAGATCGCTGGGGGCCTCCCTACGAGAAGCACCGATAAACTCATCTTT,CACDKIAGGLPTRSTDKLIF
many,.,TRDV1,TRDJ1,TGTGCTCTTGGGCTACGAGGAAGGCGAGCGCTTTACACCGATAAACTCATCTTT,CALGLRGRRALYTDKLIF
many,.,TRDV2,TRDJ1,TGTGCCTGTGACACGATCGGGGGGGGAGATAAACTCATCTTT,CACDTIGGGDKLIF
medium-sized,TRDD3,TRDV3,TRDJ1,TGTGCCGTTCCTAGGCCGTACTGGGGGATAAGACTACTCGGAGGGTACACCGATAAACTCATCTTT,CAVPRPYWGIRLLGGYTDKLIF
many,TRDD3,TRDV3,TRDJ1,TGTGCCTTTAGGGTCCACCGACTGGGGGATAAATGGTACACCGATAAACTCATCTTT,CAFRVHRLGDKWYTDKLIF
medium-sized,.,TRDV2,TRDJ1,TGTGCCTGTGACTCCCTGCAAGCGGGGGGGCACACCGATAAACTCATCTTT,CACDSLQAGGHTDKLIF
many,TRDD3,TRDV2,TRDJ1,TGTGCCTGTGACTCCGGGAGGTACTGGGGGATGGTGAGGCTCATCTTT,CACDSGRYWGMVRLIF
few,TRDD3,TRDV1,TRDJ1,TGTGCTCTTGGGGACGTGTACCCCGGGCTGGGGGTGGCCGATAAACTCATCTTT,CALGDVYPGLGVADKLIF
medium-sized,TRDD3,TRDV2,TRDJ1,TGTGCCTGTGACCCACTGGGGGAATTAGTTAACACCGATAAACTCATCTTT,CACDPLGELVNTDKLIF
medium-sized,.,TRDV1,TRDJ1,TGTGCTCTTGGGGCCCCCCCATTTGGGGGTGGATTCTACACCGATAAACTCATCTTT,CALGAPPFGGGFYTDKLIF
medium-sized,.,TRDV1,TRDJ1,TGTGCTCTTGGGCGCCGACGGGGGCTGTTATACACCGATAAACTCATCTTT,CALGRRRGLLYTDKLIF
many,TRDD3,TRDV3,TRDJ1,TGTGCCTTGATGACCGTCCCCCCACTGGGGGATTGGGGGGATAATCCCGATAAACTCATCTTT,CALMTVPPLGDWGDNPDKLIF
many,TRDD3,TRDV2,TRDJ1,TGTGCCTGTGACACCTTACTGGGGGATACCGATAAACTCATCTTT,CACDTLLGDTDKLIF
medium-sized,TRDD3,TRDV1,TRDJ1,TGTGCTCTTGGGGAACCCTACGTAGAGGGGCTGGGGGATACCCGTAAACTCATCTTT,CALGEPYVEGLGDTRKLIF
medium-sized,TRDD3,TRDV2,TRDJ1,TGTGCCTGTGACACCGAAGACAGGTTGACTGGGGGTCCACACACCGATAAACTCATCTTT,CACDTEDRLTGGPHTDKLIF
medium-sized,TRDD3,TRDV2,TRDJ3,TGTGCCTGTGACACTGGGGGATACTCCTGGGACACCCGACAGATGTTTTTC,CACDTGGYSWDTRQMFF
medium-sized,TRDD2,TRDV1,TRDJ1,TGTGCTCTTGGGGAACTTGACCCCTTCCTACGGCACACCGATAAACTCATCTTT,CALGELDPFLRHTDKLIF
many,.,TRDV1,TRDJ1,TGTGCTCTTGGGGAAGTGTCAAGGGTGCTCATCTTT,CALGEVSRVLIF
medium-sized,TRDD3,TRDV1,TRDJ1,TGTGCTCTTGGGGAACAAAGTCGATGGTTGGGTTCATACTGGGGATTACCCGATAAACTCATCTTT,CALGEQSRWLGSYWGLPDKLIF
many,.,TRDV1,TRDJ1,TGTGCTCTTGGGGAGGCCTTCCTACTGGGGGACTACGATTACACCGATAAACTCATCTTT,CALGEAFLLGDYDYTDKLIF
many,TRDD3,TRDV1,TRDJ1,TGTGCTCTTGGGTTCCCTTCTACGCCTTACTGGGGGAAGTACACCGATAAACTCATCTTT,CALGFPSTPYWGKYTDKLIF
many,TRDD3,TRDV1,TRDJ1,TGTGCTCTTGGGGAAAGGAGGCCTACTTGGGGGATACGCCCTGGACTCATCTTT,CALGERRPTWGIRPGLIF
many,TRDD3,TRDV2,TRDJ1,TGTGCCTGTGACACTCATGTGCCGACTGGGGGATTGTACACCGATAAACTCATCTTT,CACDTHVPTGGLYTDKLIF
medium-sized,TRDD3,TRDV2,TRDJ1,TGTGCTTGTGAGCCTCTGGGGGATTACACCGATAAACTCATCTTT,CACEPLGDYTDKLIF
many,.,TRDV1,TRDJ1,TGTGCTCTTGGGAGCAGGGTGCTGGCAACCGACAAACCCATCTTT,CALGSRVLATDKPIF
medium-sized,.,TRDV1,TRDJ1,TGTGCTCTTGGGGAACGTTCCCCGTACTGGATTACCGATAAACTCATCTTT,CALGERSPYWITDKLIF
many,TRDD3,TRDV1,TRDJ1,TGTTCTCTGGGGGATACGGACTATAAACTCATCTTT,CSLGDTDYKLIF
many,TRDD3,TRDV1,TRDJ1,TGCGCTCTTGGGTCCCCAACCTTCGACCTTCTGGGGGATATCCTCGATAAACTCATCTTT,CALGSPTFDLLGDILDKLIF
many,TRDD3,TRDV1,TRDJ1,TGTGCTCTTGGGCCCCGGCGAGGGGGGATACGCTACTCCGCCGATAAACTCATCTTT,CALGPRRGGIRYSADKLIF
medium-sized,TRDD3,TRDV3,TRDJ1,TGTGCCTTGACCTCTATGGGTGGACTGGGGGACACCGATAAACTCATCTTT,CALTSMGGLGDTDKLIF